Described below is a single TCR beta chain sequence and its context. The sample is drawn from a study of cytotoxic CD8 clonotypes in ibrutinib-treated CLL. The table came from immunoSEQ multiplex PCR; TCRdb's copy has only in-frame clones and leaves some out. The sample lists about 140,000 clones; approximately 89% were seen once. The V gene's germline CDR1 is MNHNY and CDR2 SVGAGI (reference sequence). The CDR3 is 12 residues long. Trimming shortened V by 7 bases and J by 0 bases, and 4 bases separated the two germline ends. This chain connects TRBV6-6 to TRBJ1-5, with D hard to call. This sequence originates from a human donor with chronic lymphocytic leukemia. This material consisted of PBMCs, taken after 12 months of ibrutinib treatment. This CDR3 is CASTYSNQPQHF. The CDR3, as DNA: TGTGCCAGCACGTATAGCAATCAGCCCCAGCATTTT.